One sample yielded the 16 T cell receptor beta chains listed below, sequenced in a study of identical twins. One entry per CDR3 protein, called by TCRdb with MiXCR from the 5' RACE reads. This sample has around 95,000 distinct CDR3 sequences, with just under 6% found just once. Material: memory T cells sorted from blood. These receptors originate from a woman aged 50 to 65 in good health.

This clonotype was seen a few times. The genes are TRBV11-2 and TRBJ2-7; 14 bases line up with TRBD2. In germline, CDR1 is SGHAT, CDR2 FQNNGV. Trimming cost V 5 bases and J 3 bases; bases outside gene matches: 6. The CDR3 has 16 residues. CDR3 in DNA: TGTGCCAGCAGCCCGACTAGCGGGAGGGCCAACTACGAGCAGTACTTC. It codes for CASSPTSGRANYEQYF.

This clonotype came up many times. This sequence joins TRBV5-1 and TRBJ1-4; D is unclear. The CDR3 covers 13 residues. The V gene's germline CDR1 is SGHRS and CDR2 YFSETQ. Trimming stripped 4 bases from V and 8 bases from J, with 12 bases between. CDR3 bases: TGCGCCAGCAGCCGCCAACCGGGGGAAAAACTGTTTTTT. Translating it yields CASSRQPGEKLFF.

This clonotype was seen a handful of times. One end of the junction is discordant with germline, which a read error may explain. The V call is TRBV6-6, the J call TRBJ1-2; D might be TRBD1 (5 bases). The CDR3 has 13 amino acids. Germline CDR1 is MNHNY and CDR2 is SVGAGI (reference sequence). The CDR3 reads CASSYYGQGVREF. CDR3 DNA sequence: TGTGCCAGCAGTTACTATGGCCAGGGCGTGAGAGAATTC.

This clonotype appeared a few times. The chain links TRBV24-1 to TRBJ2-1, with 12 bases fitting TRBD2. Germline V gene sequence: CDR1 KGHDR, CDR2 SFDVKD. The CDR3 spans 16 residues. V dropped 6 bases and J dropped 6; count of bases not matched to a gene: 8. The CDR3 is CATSPTGTSGPNEQFF. CDR3 sequence (DNA): TGTGCCACCAGTCCCACCGGGACTAGCGGGCCCAATGAGCAGTTCTTC.

This chain joins TRBV20-1 and TRBJ2-4; 7 bases map to TRBD1. The CDR3 extends over 15 amino acids. Unmatched junction bases numbered 7, after V lost 5 bases and J lost 0 bases. CDR1 and CDR2 (germline): DFQATT, SNEGSKA (reference sequence). The CDR3: CSAEGQDLAKNIQYF. The CDR3 nucleotides read TGCAGTGCTGAAGGACAGGACCTAGCCAAAAACATTCAGTACTTC.

V is TRBV11-2 and J is TRBJ2-1; 8 nucleotides match TRBD2. J lost 3 bases, V lost 6 bases, and 10 bases had no gene match. Germline V gene sequence: CDR1 SGHAT, CDR2 FQNNGV. The CDR3 is 16 residues long. In DNA form, the CDR3 reads TGTGCCAGCAGGCCGATTAGCGGGAAGTACTACAATGAGCAGTTCTTC. As protein: CASRPISGKYYNEQFF.

This clonotype was detected only a few times. The chain has TRBV24-1 and TRBJ1-1; the D gene is possibly TRBD1 (5 bases). The CDR3 runs 14 residues. The germline V gene encodes CDR1 KGHDR and CDR2 SFDVKD. V was trimmed by 6 bases and J by 4 bases, leaving 14 bases between them. The CDR3 DNA reads as TGTGCCACCAGTCAGCCGGGGGGAGGCACTGAAGCTTTCTTT. This encodes CATSQPGGGTEAFF.

V and J are TRBV4-2 and TRBJ2-1; no definite D call. V was pared by 1 base and J by 2 bases, with 6 bases between. The CDR3 consists of 14 residues. Germline values: CDR1 LGHNA, CDR2 YNFKEQ. CDR3 loop: CASSQATTYNEQFF. CDR3 sequence (DNA): TGTGCCAGCAGCCAAGCCACCACCTACAATGAGCAGTTCTTC.

The chain is built from TRBV4-2 and TRBJ1-5; D possibly corresponds to TRBD1 (5 bases). CDR3 length: 16 amino acids. The V end lost 1 base, the J end lost 0 bases, and 10 bases lay between the germline ends. The germline V gene has CDR1 LGHNA and CDR2 YNFKEQ. CDR3 DNA: TGTGCCAGCAGCCAAGGCCCGGGGGATAGCAATCAGCCCCAGCATTTT. Translation gives CASSQGPGDSNQPQHF.

This clonotype was counted ten times or more. CDR3 sequence: CASSQDPGVYNQPQHF. CDR3 DNA sequence: TGCGCCAGCAGCCAAGATCCAGGGGTTTACAATCAGCCCCAGCATTTT. The V and J genes are TRBV4-1 and TRBJ1-5, with D possibly matching TRBD1 (6 bases). CDR3 length: 16 amino acids. The V end lost 0 bases, the J end lost 3 bases, and 12 bases lay between the germline ends. The germline gives CDR1 MGHRA, CDR2 YSYEKL.

Many counts were recorded for this clonotype. The rearrangement links TRBV7-2 to TRBJ2-1, with TRBD2 matching over 7 bases. This CDR3 is built from 16 residues. Germline values: CDR1 SGHTA, CDR2 FQGNSA. Germline trimming cut 1 base from V and 7 bases from J; bases unmatched to any gene: 10. The CDR3 reads CASSLGGGGPFNEQFF. CDR3 nucleotides: TGTGCCAGCAGCTTAGGGGGGGGAGGGCCGTTTAATGAGCAGTTCTTC.

The sample holds a few counts of this clonotype. The V and J genes are TRBV6-4 and TRBJ2-3; 9 nucleotides match TRBD2. Looked up from germline, CDR1 is MRHNA and CDR2 is SNTAGT. The CDR3 length is 15 residues. The J segment lost 3 bases and the V segment lost 4 bases, leaving 5 bases of the junction unmatched. CDR3 loop: CASSAGLARTDTQYF. CDR3 nucleotides: TGTGCCAGCAGTGCCGGACTAGCGCGGACAGATACGCAGTATTTT.

In its sample, this clonotype was seen a few times. The chain is built from TRBV19 and TRBJ1-2; D is perhaps TRBD1 (6 bases). Trimming took 2 bases from V and 5 from J, leaving 21 bases between them. The CDR3 loop spans 17 amino acids. Per germline, CDR1 LNHDA and CDR2 SQIVND (reference sequence). CDR3 amino acids: CASSISGTTGNLYGYTF. The CDR3 DNA sequence: TGTGCCAGTAGTATATCGGGGACAACAGGGAATTTGTATGGCTACACCTTC.

There are many counts of this clonotype. The genes are TRBV5-1 and TRBJ2-2; 7 bases map to TRBD1. Losses at the gene ends were 4 bases for V and 4 bases for J; bases not matched to a gene: 7. CDR1 SGHRS and CDR2 YFSETQ come from the germline V gene. The CDR3 is made up of 15 amino acids. The CDR3 DNA reads as TGCGCCAGCAGCAGGGACAGCCACGGCACCGGGGAGCTGTTTTTT. It translates to CASSRDSHGTGELFF.

This clonotype was observed a few times. The chain employs TRBV5-4 and TRBJ2-6; the match to TRBD1 covers 7 bases. This CDR3 is 18 amino acids long. Germline CDR1 reads SGHNT; CDR2 reads YYREEE (reference sequence). V dropped 3 bases and J dropped 1; count of bases not matched to a gene: 10. The CDR3 nucleotides read TGTGCCAGCAGCTCCCCACTGGGACAGAAATCTGGGGCCAACGTCCTGACTTTC. This gives the protein CASSSPLGQKSGANVLTF.

This clonotype occurred many times. The chain carries TRBV20-1 and TRBJ1-2; possibly TRBD1 for D (6 bases). Trimming removed 1 base from V and 4 bases from J, with 10 bases in between. This CDR3 has 13 amino acids. Per germline, CDR1 DFQATT and CDR2 SNEGSKA (reference sequence). CDR3 in amino acids: CSARGGQSYGYTF. CDR3 in DNA: TGCAGTGCTAGAGGCGGACAGTCCTATGGCTACACCTTC.